The TCR beta chain described here comes from a study of spatial heterogeneity in lung cancer. At the level of the study: Sequencing of follow-up PBMC samples took place when they were available, at a median of approximately 2 years after resection. The study consistently detected more beta-chain than alpha-chain sequences.

The time point here: blood at routine non-recurrence follow-up after resection. Unsorted whole RNA of tumor, nontumor lung or frozen PBMC was sequenced. This clonotype has just a few counts. Its target is unknown. Study-wide results and caveats: Blood carried ubiquitous expanded tumor TCRs more at resection than follow-up.

The CDR3 has 15 residues. The V end was cut by 10 bases, the J end by 1 base, with 17 bases between. A unique molecular identifier was carried by every single TCR cDNA molecule. TCRdb re-analysed the 5' RACE reads in MiXCR, keeping a single row per CDR3 protein. The sample yields some 120,000 distinct CDR3 sequences, approximately 12% seen once. V is TRBV12-3 or TRBV12-4 and J is TRBJ1-5; D possibly corresponds to TRBD1 (5 bases). Source: PBMCs, taken at follow-up. The receptor was isolated from a male donor with early-stage non-small cell lung cancer. The CDR3 DNA reads TGTGCCACCCAGTTAGGGGATATAAGCAATCAGCCCCAGCATTTT. It specifies CATQLGDISNQPQHF.